This TCR beta chain stems from a study of blood T cell repertoires in COVID-19. This table comes from immunoSEQ multiplex PCR, and its TCRdb copy is limited to in-frame clones, with some not included. The sample records about 270,000 clones, roughly 85% being singletons. V dropped 7 bases and J dropped 6; count of bases not matched to a gene: 9. The CDR3 is made up of 14 amino acids. The germline CDR1 and CDR2 sequences are LNHNV and YYDKDF (reference sequence). Sequencing was carried out using peripheral blood. The receptor was isolated from a woman between 45 and 60 years old who had recovered from COVID-19. The chain uses TRBV15 and TRBJ2-4, with 7 bases lining up with TRBD1. CDR3 sequence reads: CATNQDRVRNIQYF. The CDR3 nucleotides read TGTGCCACCAACCAAGACAGGGTTAGAAACATTCAGTACTTC.